The 20 T cell receptor beta chains listed next were all sequenced from one sample in a study of cytomegalovirus exposure and HLA in healthy donors (dated by TCRdb to about 2017). Receptor amplification or capture employed the immunoSEQ multiplex PCR assay. For the multiplex PCR, a mixture combining 60 forward primers for TCR Vbeta segments and 13 reverse primers for TCR Jbeta segments was used. TCRdb took this table from immuneACCESS and kept in-frame rearrangements with V and J called. Such tables lack part of the clones; where checked against another copy, unresolved V genes explain under half of the gap, and the rest is unexplained. The sample includes about 200,000 clones, with about 88% observed a single time. The top ten clonotypes cover 0.25% to 0.4% of the sample. Sequencing input: PBMCs. Receptor source: a woman in her twenties or thirties in good health and CMV-seronegative.

This clone was found once. The chain links TRBV28 to TRBJ1-5; 9 nucleotides agree with TRBD1. The CDR3 has 16 amino acids. Germline V gives CDR1 MDHEN, CDR2 SYDVKM. V was pared by 4 bases and J by 0 bases, with 4 bases of the junction left unmatched. The DNA of the CDR3 is TGTGCCAGCAGTTGGCGGGGACAGGGTAGCAATCAGCCCCAGCATTTT. It translates to CASSWRGQGSNQPQHF.

The rearrangement joins TRBV7-8 to TRBJ1-6, with unresolved D. The CDR3 sequence is 15 residues long. The ends were cut back, 2 bases at V and 0 bases at J, with 5 bases in the middle. Germline lookup yields CDR1 SGHVS and CDR2 FQNEAQ. DNA of the CDR3: TGTGCCAGCAGCTTATCTAGCTCCTATAATTCACCCCTCCACTTT. It encodes CASSLSSSYNSPLHF.

The V and J genes are TRBV5-1 and TRBJ2-1; tentative D call: TRBD2 (7 bases). The germline V gene has CDR1 SGHRS and CDR2 YFSETQ. This CDR3 spans 15 amino acids. Trimming took off 7 bases at V and 3 bases at J, with 17 bases between the two ends. DNA of the CDR3: TGCGCCAGCCGACCCCCGGGGGGCAGCTACAATGAGCAGTTCTTC. Amino acids: CASRPPGGSYNEQFF.

The V call is TRBV25-1, the J call TRBJ2-5; no reliable D call. The length of the CDR3 is 13 residues. The germline V gene encodes CDR1 MGHDK and CDR2 SYGVNS. The V gene lost 4 bases and the J gene lost 2 bases, with 8 bases spanning the gap. CDR3 protein: CASSAEWQETQYF. CDR3 DNA sequence: TGTGCCAGCAGTGCTGAGTGGCAAGAGACCCAGTACTTC.

The chain uses TRBV10-1 and TRBJ1-1; tentative D call: TRBD1 (5 bases). Trimming left V 10 bases short and J 0 bases short, with 12 bases between. Germline V CDR1 and CDR2: WNHNN, SYGVQD (reference sequence). CDR3 length equals 13 residues. CDR3 sequence reads: CATTDILNTEAFF. CDR3 DNA: TGCGCCACCACGGACATATTGAACACTGAAGCTTTCTTT.

This clone has just one count. The chain employs TRBV7-9 and TRBJ2-4; 8 nucleotides line up with TRBD1. Germline trimming cut 6 bases from V and 0 bases from J; bases unmatched to any gene: 4. CDR1 is SEHNR and CDR2 is FQNEAQ in the germline V gene (reference sequence). The CDR3 length is 15 residues. The CDR3 DNA sequence: TGTGCCAGCAGTAGGACAGGGTTAGCCAAAAACATTCAGTACTTC. It yields the protein CASSRTGLAKNIQYF.

The chain joins TRBV23-1 to TRBJ2-5, with 8 positions matching TRBD1. TRBV23-1 falls under the ORF class, with uncertain function. The CDR3 loop spans 14 amino acids. V trimming: 2 bases; J trimming: 2 bases; junction bases outside the gene matches: 1. The DNA of the CDR3 is TGCGCCAGCAGTCAACAGGGGGCTCAAGAGACCCAGTACTTC. This encodes CASSQQGAQETQYF.

The chain links TRBV10-1 to TRBJ2-2; D might be TRBD1 (5 bases). V was cut by 5 bases and J by 3 bases, with 16 bases left in between. Per germline, CDR1 WNHNN and CDR2 SYGVQD (reference sequence). The CDR3 is 16 amino acids. The CDR3 region is CASSPGITGYTGELFF. Here the CDR3 DNA reads TGCGCCAGCAGTCCAGGAATTACAGGATACACCGGGGAGCTGTTTTTT.

V gene TRBV29-1 combines with J gene TRBJ2-1; TRBD1 agrees at 10 bases. With 6 bases clipped from V and 4 bases from J, the junction kept 9 bases outside the gene matches. CDR1 SQVTM and CDR2 ANQGSEA come from the germline V gene. The length of the CDR3 is 15 residues. CDR3 in amino acids: CSVTPRDRGYNEQFF. CDR3 sequence (DNA): TGCAGCGTGACCCCACGGGACAGGGGTTACAATGAGCAGTTCTTC.

The V and J genes are TRBV27 and TRBJ1-4; tentatively, D is TRBD1 (5 bases). CDR3 length: 15 amino acids. Germline values: CDR1 MNHEY, CDR2 SMNVEV (reference sequence). Trimming removed 6 bases at V and 4 bases at J, with 15 bases between. CDR3 nucleotide sequence: TGTGCCAGCAGCCGCTTGGGGGGGGATAATGAAAAACTGTTTTTT. Encoded protein: CASSRLGGDNEKLFF.

V usage is TRBV9 and J usage is TRBJ2-7; TRBD2 matches 8 bases. Losses at the gene ends were 0 bases for V and 1 base for J; bases not matched to a gene: 3. The CDR3 totals 15 residues. The germline gives CDR1 SGDLS, CDR2 YYNGEE. CDR3 protein: CASSVAAGGSYEQYF. The CDR3 DNA reads as TGTGCCAGCAGCGTAGCCGCGGGGGGTTCCTACGAGCAGTACTTC.

The sample holds a few counts of this clone. V and J are TRBV5-1 and TRBJ2-3, with D tentatively TRBD1 (6 bases). Germline V gene data show CDR1 as SGHRS and CDR2 as YFSETQ. With 4 bases removed from V and 3 bases from J, the gap between germline ends came to 15 bases. This CDR3 contains 15 residues. The CDR3 sequence is CASSPSTRGTDTQYF. CDR3 DNA: TGCGCCAGCAGCCCCAGCACTAGGGGGACAGATACGCAGTATTTT.

The chain recombines TRBV15 with TRBJ2-3; D ambiguous. Trimming pared 0 bases from V and 0 bases from J, leaving 10 bases between. Per the germline V gene, CDR1 is LNHNV and CDR2 is YYDKDF (reference sequence). The CDR3 covers 16 residues. The CDR3 loop reads CATSRDLTLSTDTQYF. The CDR3 region has the DNA TGTGCCACCAGCAGAGATTTAACTCTAAGCACAGATACGCAGTATTTT.

V is TRBV28 and J is TRBJ2-2; D might be TRBD2 (6 bases). This CDR3 comprises 14 residues. CDR1 and CDR2 (germline): MDHEN, SYDVKM. V lost 4 bases, J lost 6 bases, and 12 bases lay in between. CDR3 residues: CASSSRLDPGELFF. In nucleotides, the CDR3 is TGTGCCAGCAGTTCCCGACTAGATCCCGGGGAGCTGTTTTTT.

The chain links TRBV4-2 to TRBJ2-7, with 8 bases lining up with TRBD2. Losses at the gene ends were 1 base for V and 3 bases for J; bases not matched to a gene: 8. CDR1 LGHNA and CDR2 YNFKEQ come from the germline V gene. The CDR3 has 16 residues. The CDR3 region is CASSQAGLAAYYEQYF. The CDR3 DNA reads as TGTGCCAGCAGCCAAGCCGGACTAGCTGCCTACTACGAGCAGTACTTC.

This chain connects TRBV7-2 to TRBJ2-7; 7 nucleotides match TRBD2. Germline-derived CDR1 and CDR2 are SGHTA and FQGNSA. V trimming: 5 bases; J trimming: 3 bases; junction bases outside the gene matches: 7. CDR3 size: 14 residues. CDR3 DNA: TGTGCCAGCAGCCGGAACGGGGGGAACTACGAGCAGTACTTC. Translated: CASSRNGGNYEQYF.

This chain joins TRBV5-1 and TRBJ2-5; D may be TRBD2 (6 bases). The CDR3 consists of 13 residues. Germline assignment: CDR1 SGHRS and CDR2 YFSETQ. Trimming cost V 3 bases and J 4 bases, with 10 bases left between them. The CDR3 DNA is TGCGCCAGCAGCTGGGACTTAGCAGAGACCCAGTACTTC. Protein: CASSWDLAETQYF.

A few counts support this clone. The chain recombines TRBV5-1 with TRBJ2-1; 7 bases line up with TRBD2. Germline V gene sequence: CDR1 SGHRS, CDR2 YFSETQ. The CDR3 sequence is 15 residues long. V lost 3 bases and J lost 7; bases outside the gene matches: 10. The CDR3 here is CASSSGLYDGNEQFF. DNA of the CDR3: TGCGCCAGCAGCTCGGGACTATACGACGGGAATGAGCAGTTCTTC.

V gene TRBV5-1 combines with J gene TRBJ2-1, with 10 bases matching TRBD1. Losses at the gene ends were 2 bases for V and 10 bases for J; bases not matched to a gene: 6. CDR3 length equals 14 residues. Germline values: CDR1 SGHRS, CDR2 YFSETQ. CDR3 coding DNA: TGCGCCAGCAGCTTAGGACAGGGGGGTCGGGAGCAGTTCTTC. It codes for CASSLGQGGREQFF.

The rearrangement links TRBV7-2 to TRBJ1-2; D gene uncertain. With 3 bases removed from V and 4 bases from J, the gap between germline ends came to 6 bases. This CDR3 has 12 amino acids. The germline gives CDR1 SGHTA, CDR2 FQGNSA. In DNA form, the CDR3 reads TGTGCCAGCAGCTTTCCAGGCTATGGCTACACCTTC. It yields the protein CASSFPGYGYTF.